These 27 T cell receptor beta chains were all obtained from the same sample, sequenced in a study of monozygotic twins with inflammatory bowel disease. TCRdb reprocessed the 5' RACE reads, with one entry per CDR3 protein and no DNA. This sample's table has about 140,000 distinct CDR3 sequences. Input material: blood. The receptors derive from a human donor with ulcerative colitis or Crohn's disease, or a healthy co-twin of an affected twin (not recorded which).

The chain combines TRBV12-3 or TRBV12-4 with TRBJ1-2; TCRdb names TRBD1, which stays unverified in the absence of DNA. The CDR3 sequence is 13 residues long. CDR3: CASSFWQGYGYTF.

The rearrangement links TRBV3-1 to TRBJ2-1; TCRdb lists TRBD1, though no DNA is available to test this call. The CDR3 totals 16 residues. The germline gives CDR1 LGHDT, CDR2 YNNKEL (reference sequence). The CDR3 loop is CASSQVGGGRFDEQFF.

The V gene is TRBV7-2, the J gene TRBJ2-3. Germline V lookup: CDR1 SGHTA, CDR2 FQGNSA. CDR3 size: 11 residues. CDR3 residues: CASSHSDTQYF.

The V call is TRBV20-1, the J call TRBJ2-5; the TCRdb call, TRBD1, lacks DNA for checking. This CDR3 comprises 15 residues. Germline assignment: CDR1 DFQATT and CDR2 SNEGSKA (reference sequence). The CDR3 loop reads CSARENRGYRETQYF.

The CDR3 protein is CASSSGTVQETQYF. The rearrangement joins TRBV5-4 to TRBJ2-5; no DNA is available, so the TRBD1 call from TCRdb remains unchecked. Germline values: CDR1 SGHNT, CDR2 YYREEE (reference sequence). This CDR3 region has 14 residues.

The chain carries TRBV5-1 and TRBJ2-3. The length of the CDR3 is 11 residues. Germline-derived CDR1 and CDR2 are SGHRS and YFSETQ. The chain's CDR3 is CASSLEATQYF.

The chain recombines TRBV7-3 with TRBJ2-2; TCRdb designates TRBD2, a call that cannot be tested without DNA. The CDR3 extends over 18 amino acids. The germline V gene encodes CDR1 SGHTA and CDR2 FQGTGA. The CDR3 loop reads CASSFYPAGGLKTGELFF. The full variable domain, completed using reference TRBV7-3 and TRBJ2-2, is GAGVSQTPSNKVTEKGKYVELRCDPISGHTALYWYRQSLGQGPEFLIYFQGTGAADDSGLPNDRFFAVRPEGSVSTLKIQRTERGDSAVYLCASSFYPAGGLKTGELFFGEGSRLTVL.

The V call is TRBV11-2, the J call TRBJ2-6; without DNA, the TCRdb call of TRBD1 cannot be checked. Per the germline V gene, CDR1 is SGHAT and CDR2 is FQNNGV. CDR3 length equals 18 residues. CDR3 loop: CASSLGPGQGSGANVLTF.

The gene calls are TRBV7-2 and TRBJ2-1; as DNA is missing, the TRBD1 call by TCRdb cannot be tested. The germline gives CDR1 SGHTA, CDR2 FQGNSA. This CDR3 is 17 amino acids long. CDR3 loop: CASSLSRTEPAYNEQFF.

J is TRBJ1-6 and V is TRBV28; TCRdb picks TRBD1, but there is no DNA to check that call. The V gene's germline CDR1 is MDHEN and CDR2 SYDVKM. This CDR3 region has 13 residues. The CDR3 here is CASSSPGGSPLHF.

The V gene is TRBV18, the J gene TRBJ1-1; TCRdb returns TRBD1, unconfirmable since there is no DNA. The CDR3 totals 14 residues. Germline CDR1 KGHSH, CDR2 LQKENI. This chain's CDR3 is CASSPGTQTTEAFF.

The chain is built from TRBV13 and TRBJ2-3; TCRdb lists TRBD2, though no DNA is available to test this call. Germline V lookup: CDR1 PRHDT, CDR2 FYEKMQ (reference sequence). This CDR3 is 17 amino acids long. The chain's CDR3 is CASSLRTSGDVTDTQYF.

The CDR3 here is CASSGSQRNQPQHF. The chain carries TRBV18 and TRBJ1-5. The CDR3 sequence is 14 residues long. Germline-derived CDR1 and CDR2 are KGHSH and LQKENI.

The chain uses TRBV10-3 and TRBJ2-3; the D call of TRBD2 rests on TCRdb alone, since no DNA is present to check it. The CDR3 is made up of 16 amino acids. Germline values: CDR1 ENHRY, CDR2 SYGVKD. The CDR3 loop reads CAISSSGTSVSDTQYF.

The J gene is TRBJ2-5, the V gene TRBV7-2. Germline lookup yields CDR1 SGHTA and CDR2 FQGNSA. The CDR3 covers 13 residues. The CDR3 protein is CASSLGRSETQYF.

The CDR3 reads CASSPGTGRGYTF. The J gene is TRBJ1-2, the V gene TRBV7-3; no DNA is available, so the TRBD1 call from TCRdb remains unchecked. CDR1 SGHTA and CDR2 FQGTGA come from the germline V gene. The CDR3 loop spans 13 amino acids.

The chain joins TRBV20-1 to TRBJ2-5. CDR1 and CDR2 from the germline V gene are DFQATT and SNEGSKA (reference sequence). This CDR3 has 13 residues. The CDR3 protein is CSAPRTSRETQYF.

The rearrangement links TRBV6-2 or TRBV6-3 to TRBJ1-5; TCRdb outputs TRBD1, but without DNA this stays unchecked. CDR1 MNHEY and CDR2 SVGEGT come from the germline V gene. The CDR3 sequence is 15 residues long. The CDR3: CASSHRTGMGQPQHF.

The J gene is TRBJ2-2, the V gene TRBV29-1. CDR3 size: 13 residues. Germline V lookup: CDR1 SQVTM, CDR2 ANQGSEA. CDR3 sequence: CSAHTTNTGELFF.

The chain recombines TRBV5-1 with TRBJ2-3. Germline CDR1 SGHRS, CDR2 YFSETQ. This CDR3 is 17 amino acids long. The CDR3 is CASSYFFTGPTTDTQYF.

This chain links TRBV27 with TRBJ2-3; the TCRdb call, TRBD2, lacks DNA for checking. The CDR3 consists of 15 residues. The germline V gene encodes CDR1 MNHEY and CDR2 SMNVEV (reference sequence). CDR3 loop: CASSFRPPPADTQYF.

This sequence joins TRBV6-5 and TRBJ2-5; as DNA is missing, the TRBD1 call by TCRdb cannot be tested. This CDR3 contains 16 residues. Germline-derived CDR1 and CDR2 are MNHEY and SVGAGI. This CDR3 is CASSYVLGREKETQYF.

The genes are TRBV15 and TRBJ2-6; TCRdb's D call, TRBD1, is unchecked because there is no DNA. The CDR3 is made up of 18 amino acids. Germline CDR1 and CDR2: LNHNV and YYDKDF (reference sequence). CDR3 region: CATSRGTGGFSGANVLTF.

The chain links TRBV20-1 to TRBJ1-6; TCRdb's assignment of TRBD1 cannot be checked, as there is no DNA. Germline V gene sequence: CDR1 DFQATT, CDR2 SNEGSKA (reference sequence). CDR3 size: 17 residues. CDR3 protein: CSARSTGDSSYNSPLHF.

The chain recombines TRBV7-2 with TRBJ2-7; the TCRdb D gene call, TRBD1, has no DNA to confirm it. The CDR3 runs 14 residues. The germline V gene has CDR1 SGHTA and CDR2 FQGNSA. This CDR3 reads CASSYDRGIDEQYF.

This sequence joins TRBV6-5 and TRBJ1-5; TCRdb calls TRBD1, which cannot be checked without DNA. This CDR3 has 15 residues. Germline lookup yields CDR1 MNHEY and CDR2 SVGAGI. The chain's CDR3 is CASSYSIQGEQPQHF.

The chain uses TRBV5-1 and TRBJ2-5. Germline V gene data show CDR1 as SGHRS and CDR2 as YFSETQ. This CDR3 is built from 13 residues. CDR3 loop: CASRTDLGETQYF.